The 5 T cell receptor beta chains in this list originate from one sample, sequenced in a study of blood T cell repertoires in COVID-19 (TCRdb year 2020). The protocol used for the library was the immunoSEQ multiplex PCR assay. Not all clones reach the TCRdb copy of this immuneACCESS table, which keeps in-frame sequences only. Checked studies attribute under half of the gap to unresolved V genes and leave the rest unexplained. For this sample the table gives roughly 200,000 clones, of which 70% to 90% were detected only once. Of the sample, around 5% falls within the top ten clones. Material for sequencing was peripheral blood. The receptors come from a woman over 75 with acute or convalescent COVID-19.

V usage is TRBV7-2 and J usage is TRBJ2-7; 12 nucleotides agree with TRBD2. The CDR3 spans 16 residues. The germline V gene has CDR1 SGHTA and CDR2 FQGNSA. V lost 1 base and J lost 1; bases outside the gene matches: 2. The CDR3, as DNA: TGTGCCAGCAGCTTAGTTGGGACTAGCGGGTCCTACGAGCAGTACTTC. This sequence encodes CASSLVGTSGSYEQYF.

This chain joins TRBV24-1 and TRBJ1-5, with D uncertain. Germline V gene lookup returns CDR1 KGHDR and CDR2 SFDVKD. This CDR3 has 16 amino acids. Between the trimmed V and J ends, which lost 0 bases and 4 bases, there was a span of 12 bases. The CDR3 reads CATSDLQVSRNQPQHF. In DNA, the CDR3 is TGTGCCACCAGTGATTTGCAGGTAAGCCGAAATCAGCCCCAGCATTTT.

CDR3 DNA: TGTGCCAGCAGCCACGAAAGGGGAGCTTTCTTT. Its protein product is CASSHERGAFF. J is TRBJ1-1 and V is TRBV7-9; a possible D gene is TRBD1 (5 bases). Trimming removed 5 bases at V and 10 bases at J, with 11 bases between. Germline V gives CDR1 SEHNR, CDR2 FQNEAQ (reference sequence). This CDR3 comprises 11 residues.

The rearrangement uses TRBV27 and TRBJ1-4, with D maybe TRBD1 (5 bases). Deletions cut 10 bases from V and 3 bases from J, with 12 bases between. CDR1 and CDR2 (germline): MNHEY, SMNVEV (reference sequence). This CDR3 has 13 residues. The CDR3 region is CATRGLPNEKLFF. The CDR3 nucleotides are TGTGCCACAAGGGGCCTGCCTAATGAAAAACTGTTTTTT. Filled out from reference TRBV27 and TRBJ1-4, the complete variable domain reads EAQVTQNPRYLITVTGKKLTVTCSQNMNHEYMSWYRQDPGLGLRQIYYSMNVEVTDKGDVPEGYKVSRKEKRNFPLILESPSPNQTSLYFCATRGLPNEKLFFGSGTQLSVL.

V usage is TRBV6-2 or TRBV6-3 and J usage is TRBJ2-1; a possible D gene is TRBD2 (5 bases). Germline V gene sequence: CDR1 MNHEY, CDR2 SVGEGT. The ends were cut back, 2 bases at V and 7 bases at J, with 12 bases in the middle. This CDR3 is 14 amino acids long. This chain's CDR3 is CASSYLGVTNEQFF. CDR3 bases: TGTGCCAGCAGTTACCTCGGGGTAACGAATGAGCAGTTCTTC.